The clone carrying this T cell receptor beta chain was detected ten times or more. No antigen is known for it. This specimen belongs to a study of regulatory T cells in long-lasting Graves disease. The study, taken as a whole, reports: Not thyroid tissue but only peripheral blood was studied.

iRepertoire HTBI primers and Arm-PCR of CDR3 regions built TCR beta libraries. A single record per CDR3 protein comes from TCRdb applying MiXCR to the multiplex PCR reads. Of some 330,000 distinct CDR3 sequences listed, about 10% are singletons. CDR3 size: 16 residues. CDR1 is MNHEY, CDR2 SVGEGT, per germline. Unmatched junction bases numbered 7, after V lost 4 bases and J lost 8 bases. Time point of the sample: newly diagnosed GD, antithyroid drugs for less than 3 months. TCR sequences were obtained from RNA taken from PBMCs. These data also featured in a second study, about T cells in Graves' hyperthyroidism and ophthalmopathy. This second report adds: Blood also showed most of the thyroid clonotypes that were expanded above 0.001. Stable hyperthyroidism was separated from ophthalmopathy by a model based on 13 V-J features.

The material sequenced was peripheral blood mononuclear cells (PBMCs), taken at new diagnosis, from a patient treated with antithyroid drugs. The receptor's source is a woman younger than 35 with Graves disease. The chain uses TRBV6-2 or TRBV6-3 and TRBJ2-1, with TRBD2 matching over 14 bases. The CDR3 reads CASSSLTSGRVDEQFF. Written as DNA, the CDR3 is TGTGCCAGCAGTTCCTTGACTAGCGGGAGGGTTGATGAGCAGTTCTTC.